Presented here are 29 T cell receptor beta chains from one specimen sequenced in a study of spatial heterogeneity in lung cancer. TCRdb processed the 5' RACE reads anew with MiXCR; each CDR3 protein has one entry. The profile covers 2,500 to 3,500 distinct CDR3 sequences, with approximately 50% appearing a single time and around 3% taken by the ten largest. Indicated time point: blood at routine non-recurrence follow-up after resection. Source: PBMCs, taken at follow-up. These receptors were obtained from a male donor with early-stage non-small cell lung cancer.

The sample holds a few counts of this clonotype. Since the library was made to target alpha chains, this beta chain is a stray read and its abundance is not meaningful. The chain uses TRBV6-6 and TRBJ2-7, with D tentatively TRBD1 (5 bases). The CDR3 contains 14 residues. Per germline, CDR1 MNHNY and CDR2 SVGAGI (reference sequence). Trimming cost V 8 bases and J 4 bases, with 18 bases left between them. Here the CDR3 reads CASCQRQQIYEQYF. Written as DNA, the CDR3 is TGTGCCAGCTGCCAACGACAGCAAATTTACGAGCAGTACTTC.

In the case of this clonotype: The library was built for alpha chains, so this beta chain is an off-target read and its size means little. This chain connects TRBV7-8 to TRBJ2-3; the D is unclear. Trimming left V 1 base short and J 5 bases short, with 4 bases between. The CDR3 runs 12 residues. Germline V gene sequence: CDR1 SGHVS, CDR2 FQNEAQ. The CDR3 sequence is CASSLEVDTQYF. CDR3 coding DNA: TGTGCCAGCAGCTTAGAGGTAGATACGCAGTATTTT.

With regard to this clonotype: This beta chain is off target for a library built for alpha chains, so its abundance means little. The rearrangement links TRBV6-5 to TRBJ2-1, with 8 bases matching TRBD2. CDR3 size: 16 residues. The germline CDR1 and CDR2 sequences are MNHEY and SVGAGI. V lost 5 bases, J lost 0 bases, and 6 bases stayed unmatched. The CDR3 DNA sequence: TGTGCCAGCAGTGTTAGCGGGGAGAGCTCCTACAATGAGCAGTTCTTC. It codes for CASSVSGESSYNEQFF.

Comment on this clonotype: This beta chain is a stray sequence in a library constructed for alpha chains; its clone size is not meaningful. The chain uses TRBV28 and TRBJ1-2; D unclear. The V end lost 0 bases, the J end lost 8 bases, and 7 bases lay between the germline ends. The CDR3 covers 12 residues. The germline CDR1 and CDR2 sequences are MDHEN and SYDVKM. DNA for the CDR3: TGTGCCAGCAGTTTATGGGAGCGAGGCTACACCTTC. Protein sequence: CASSLWERGYTF.

This clonotype was seen more than once but under ten times. The library was designed around alpha chains, so this beta chain is a stray read whose abundance carries little weight. The chain has TRBV7-7 and TRBJ2-2; 8 bases are shared with TRBD2. J was trimmed by 0 bases and V by 5 bases; bases with no gene match: 11. This CDR3 comprises 18 residues. Germline-derived CDR1 and CDR2 are SSHAT and FNYEAQ (reference sequence). The CDR3 spells CASSPLAGGPANTGELFF. CDR3 bases: TGTGCCAGCAGCCCCCTCGCGGGGGGACCCGCGAACACCGGGGAGCTGTTTTTT.

This clonotype has only a few counts. In a library made to pick up alpha chains, this beta chain is a stray read with a size that means little. The chain is built from TRBV5-1 and TRBJ1-2, with unresolved D. Germline CDR1 reads SGHRS; CDR2 reads YFSETQ. V was pared by 0 bases and J by 5 bases, with 11 bases between. The CDR3 runs 14 residues. The CDR3 DNA sequence: TGCGCCAGCAGCTTGGCCAAAGGGAATTATGGCTACACCTTC. The encoded protein is CASSLAKGNYGYTF.

A word on this clonotype: This beta chain turned up in a library designed for alpha chains; as an off-target read, its abundance says little. The chain joins TRBV7-2 to TRBJ2-3; weak D call: TRBD1 (7 bases). This CDR3 region has 16 residues. The germline V gene has CDR1 SGHTA and CDR2 FQGNSA. Trimming removed 5 bases at V and 0 bases at J, with 15 bases between. CDR3 region: CASSPTGDRSTDTQYF. For the CDR3, the DNA is TGTGCCAGCAGCCCCACGGGGGACAGAAGCACAGATACGCAGTATTTT.

This clonotype came up a few times. With the library built for alpha chains, this beta chain is off target and its frequency is not meaningful. The chain links TRBV7-2 to TRBJ2-3; 8 bases fit TRBD2. Germline CDR1 is SGHTA and CDR2 is FQGNSA. The V and J ends lost 5 bases and 3 bases, in that order; junction bases with no gene match: 4. The CDR3 covers 14 residues. DNA of the CDR3: TGTGCCAGCAGCCCGGGAGGGGGTACAGATACGCAGTATTTT. As protein: CASSPGGGTDTQYF.

This clonotype was seen only a few times. For a library built for alpha chains, this beta chain is a stray read; little rests on its size. The V call is TRBV6-6, the J call TRBJ2-7; no definite D call. Between the trimmed V and J ends, which lost 0 bases and 0 bases, there was a span of 9 bases. The CDR3 is 15 amino acids. CDR1 MNHNY and CDR2 SVGAGI come from the germline V gene (reference sequence). The CDR3, as DNA: TGTGCCAGCAGTTACTCATCCAGGAACTCCTACGAGCAGTACTTC. Translating gives CASSYSSRNSYEQYF.

This clonotype was detected only once. Found in a library prepared for alpha chains, this beta chain is an off-target read, and its abundance has little meaning. The rearrangement uses TRBV19 and TRBJ2-1; maybe TRBD2 (5 bases). V was trimmed by 7 bases and J by 0 bases, leaving 13 bases between them. This CDR3 is 15 amino acids long. Germline CDR1 and CDR2: LNHDA and SQIVND (reference sequence). DNA of the CDR3: TGTGCCAGTAACGGAGGTGGTAGCTCCTACAATGAGCAGTTCTTC. This sequence encodes CASNGGGSSYNEQFF.

Details on this clonotype: As an off-target read in a library built for alpha chains, this beta chain has a frequency of little significance. This chain uses TRBV7-6 with TRBJ2-1, with D possibly matching TRBD1 (5 bases). This CDR3 has 20 residues. Deletions cut 5 bases from V and 5 bases from J, with 31 bases between. Germline CDR1 reads SGHVS; CDR2 reads FNYEAQ. The CDR3 DNA follows: TGTGCCAGCAGCCAGCTCCCGGGCCTGTCAGGGCTTATGGTTAACAATGAGCAGTTCTTC. It is translated as CASSQLPGLSGLMVNNEQFF.

Worth noting for this clonotype: Since the library was made to target alpha chains, this beta chain is a stray read and its abundance is not meaningful. The chain combines TRBV29-1 with TRBJ2-1; D is unclear. Trimming took 1 base from V and 2 from J, leaving 6 bases between them. There are 13 residues in the CDR3. CDR1 and CDR2 (germline): SQVTM, ANQGSEA. CDR3 region: CSVEVGAYNEQFF. CDR3 nucleotide sequence: TGCAGCGTTGAAGTTGGCGCCTACAATGAGCAGTTCTTC.

As regards this clonotype: Within a library made for alpha chains, this beta chain is off target, and its count is uninformative. The chain recombines TRBV29-1 with TRBJ2-7; TRBD1 aligns across 10 bases. The CDR3 extends over 15 amino acids. V lost 6 bases, J lost 0 bases, and 8 bases stayed unmatched. Germline CDR1 is SQVTM and CDR2 is ANQGSEA. Written as DNA, the CDR3 is TGCAGCGTCGCGGGACAGGGGTCGAGCTCCTACGAGCAGTACTTC. Its protein is CSVAGQGSSSYEQYF.

Turning to this clonotype: Being off target in a library aimed at alpha chains, this beta chain has a size of little meaning. The V call is TRBV7-8, the J call TRBJ1-1; D is undetermined. Per germline, CDR1 SGHVS and CDR2 FQNEAQ. This CDR3 has 14 residues. Trimming stripped 1 base from V and 1 base from J, with 7 bases between. As DNA, the CDR3 is TGTGCCAGCAGCTTAGTGGACTGGAACACTGAAGCTTTCTTT. Amino acid sequence: CASSLVDWNTEAFF.

About this clonotype itself: In a library made to pick up alpha chains, this beta chain is a stray read with a size that means little. The V and J genes are TRBV6-7 and TRBJ1-3, with TRBD1 matching 11 bases. TRBV6-7 is reported as an ORF; its role is uncertain. Trimming cost V 5 bases and J 0 bases; bases outside gene matches: 12. CDR3 size: 19 residues. The chain's CDR3 is CASSPGQGADLASGNTIYF. Here the CDR3 DNA reads TGTGCCAGCAGTCCTGGACAGGGGGCCGATTTGGCCTCTGGAAACACCATATATTTT.

Note on this clonotype: The size of this beta chain means little, since it is a stray read in a library made for alpha chains. This chain joins TRBV7-9 and TRBJ2-1; TRBD2 matches 7 bases. Germline-derived CDR1 and CDR2 are SEHNR and FQNEAQ (reference sequence). The CDR3 spans 14 residues. With 3 bases clipped from V and 14 bases from J, the junction kept 13 bases outside the gene matches. This chain's CDR3 is CASSLASSGGVEFF. CDR3 nucleotides: TGTGCCAGCAGCTTGGCGTCTAGCGGCGGTGTGGAGTTCTTC.

As regards this clonotype: The library was prepared for alpha chains; this beta chain is a stray read, so its frequency means little. This chain joins TRBV4-2 and TRBJ2-2, with a weak D call TRBD2 (6 bases). CDR3 size: 15 residues. Trimming pared 4 bases from V and 4 bases from J, leaving 13 bases between. Germline-derived CDR1 and CDR2 are LGHNA and YNFKEQ. CDR3 sequence (DNA): TGTGCCAGCAGCCCGGGGGAGAGCGGCACCGGGGAGCTGTTTTTT. It yields the protein CASSPGESGTGELFF.

There are a few counts of this clonotype. This beta chain is off target for a library built for alpha chains, so its abundance means little. The chain combines TRBV28 with TRBJ1-1; the D is unclear. The CDR3 has 13 amino acids. Germline assignment: CDR1 MDHEN and CDR2 SYDVKM. Trimming pared 4 bases from V and 0 bases from J, leaving 6 bases between. CDR3 bases: TGTGCCAGCAGTTCCGAAATGAACACTGAAGCTTTCTTT. It codes for CASSSEMNTEAFF.

Comment on this clonotype: This beta chain slipped into a library made for alpha chains as a stray read, so its size is not meaningful. The CDR3 loop reads CSVNGQGRETQYF. CDR3 nucleotides: TGCAGCGTTAACGGACAGGGGCGCGAGACCCAGTACTTC. V gene TRBV29-1 combines with J gene TRBJ2-5, with 9 nucleotides matching TRBD1. Germline CDR1 SQVTM, CDR2 ANQGSEA. Trimming took 5 bases from V and 5 from J; bases not matched to a gene: 6. This CDR3 has 13 amino acids. The full variable domain, rest sourced from reference TRBV29-1 and TRBJ2-5, is SAVISQKPSRDICQRGTSLTIQCQVDSQVTMMFWYRQQPGQSLTLIATANQGSEATYESGFVIDKFPISRPNLTFSTLTVSNMSPEDSSIYLCSVNGQGRETQYFGPGTRLLVL.

Regarding this clonotype: This beta chain is an unintended read in a library built for alpha chains; its size means little. The rearrangement uses TRBV5-1 and TRBJ2-7; TRBD1 aligns across 10 bases. The germline CDR1 and CDR2 sequences are SGHRS and YFSETQ. The CDR3 has 14 amino acids. V shed 4 bases, J shed 5 bases, and the junction held 6 bases outside the gene matches. The CDR3 loop is CASSPGQGVDEQYF. The CDR3 DNA reads as TGCGCCAGCAGCCCCGGACAGGGGGTGGACGAGCAGTACTTC.

To note about this clonotype: This beta chain was picked up by a library intended for alpha chains and is off target, so its count carries little meaning. V usage is TRBV9 and J usage is TRBJ2-1, with no clear D. Trimming took 5 bases from V and 12 from J, leaving 9 bases between them. Germline V gene sequence: CDR1 SGDLS, CDR2 YYNGEE. This CDR3 comprises 10 residues. CDR3 region: CASRLGRQFF. The CDR3 region has the DNA TGTGCCAGCAGACTGGGCCGGCAGTTCTTC.

Regarding this clonotype: A library made for alpha chains picked up this beta chain off target, so its size means little. This chain joins TRBV29-1 and TRBJ2-1; 8 nucleotides line up with TRBD2. The trim removed 4 bases at V and 8 bases at J, leaving 1 base unmatched. The germline V gene encodes CDR1 SQVTM and CDR2 ANQGSEA. CDR3 length: 11 amino acids. CDR3 nucleotide sequence: TGCAGCGTTGGGGGACTAGATGAGCAGTTCTTC. Its translation is CSVGGLDEQFF.

This clonotype is a singleton in its sample. Since it is a stray read in a library aimed at alpha chains, this beta chain has a size that is not meaningful. The V gene is TRBV7-9, the J gene TRBJ2-1, with 10 bases that match TRBD1. V shed 3 bases and J 6 bases; nucleotides not matched to a gene: 8. There are 16 residues in the CDR3. Germline loops: CDR1 SEHNR, CDR2 FQNEAQ (reference sequence). The CDR3 nucleotides read TGTGCCAGCAGCTTTCCCGGGACAGGGGTACCCAATGAGCAGTTCTTC. It encodes CASSFPGTGVPNEQFF.

This clonotype has a single count. Little can be read into the size of this beta chain, an off-target read in a library designed for alpha chains. The chain joins TRBV29-1 to TRBJ2-2; TRBD1 agrees at 8 bases. The CDR3 length is 13 residues. The germline V gene has CDR1 SQVTM and CDR2 ANQGSEA. V trimming: 4 bases; J trimming: 5 bases; junction bases outside the gene matches: 3. CDR3 protein: CSVGTGTTGELFF. Written as DNA, the CDR3 is TGCAGCGTTGGGACAGGGACGACCGGGGAGCTGTTTTTT.

Notes on this clonotype: The library was built for alpha chains, so this beta chain is an off-target read and its size means little. The J gene is TRBJ2-2, the V gene TRBV5-1; D perhaps matches TRBD2 (5 bases). The V end lost 0 bases, the J end lost 5 bases, and 14 bases lay between the germline ends. The germline V gene has CDR1 SGHRS and CDR2 YFSETQ. The CDR3 is 16 amino acids. The CDR3: CASSLGLPLGTGELFF. For the CDR3, the DNA is TGCGCCAGCAGCTTGGGACTACCCCTGGGGACCGGGGAGCTGTTTTTT.

As for this clonotype: The library was prepared for alpha chains; this beta chain is a stray read, so its frequency means little. The gene calls are TRBV12-3 or TRBV12-4 and TRBJ2-2, with TRBD1 identical over 8 bases. The CDR3 runs 16 residues. The V segment lost 5 bases and the J segment 6 bases; nucleotides outside the gene matches: 11. CDR3: CASSPSPGQGSGELFF. The CDR3 DNA sequence: TGTGCCAGCAGTCCAAGCCCCGGACAGGGCTCCGGGGAGCTGTTTTTT.

With respect to this clonotype: This beta chain is off target for a library built for alpha chains, so its abundance means little. The V and J genes are TRBV9 and TRBJ2-2; the match to TRBD2 covers 13 bases. After removal of 4 bases from V and 1 base from J, the junction contained 4 bases not matched to a gene. The CDR3 is made up of 17 amino acids. CDR1 is SGDLS and CDR2 is YYNGEE in the germline V gene. CDR3 nucleotide sequence: TGTGCCAGCAGCTTAGGGACTAGCGGGGTGAACACCGGGGAGCTGTTTTTT. This encodes CASSLGTSGVNTGELFF.

This clonotype has just a few counts. The library was built for alpha chains, so this beta chain is an off-target read and its size means little. The chain combines TRBV5-1 with TRBJ2-1; TRBD2 matches at 13 bases. V dropped 4 bases and J dropped 7; count of bases not matched to a gene: 5. The CDR3 covers 15 residues. Per germline, CDR1 SGHRS and CDR2 YFSETQ. The CDR3 protein is CASSPPGLAGNEQFF. CDR3 coding DNA: TGCGCCAGCAGCCCCCCGGGACTAGCGGGAAATGAGCAGTTCTTC.

This clonotype was found once. Because the library targeted alpha chains, this beta chain is an off-target read whose size means little. The rearrangement uses TRBV5-1 and TRBJ2-3; D uncertain. CDR3 length: 12 residues. V shed 4 bases and J shed 6 bases, with 9 bases lying between them. Per germline, CDR1 SGHRS and CDR2 YFSETQ. In DNA form, the CDR3 reads TGCGCCAGCAGCCGCGGCGTCGATACGCAGTATTTT. Amino acid sequence: CASSRGVDTQYF.